Detailed here is one TCR beta chain. As to time point: persistent/refractory GD, antithyroid drugs over 5 years with positive TRAb. TCR sequences were obtained from RNA taken from PBMCs. Building of the TCR beta libraries involved iRepertoire HTBI primers and Arm-PCR of CDR3 regions. Each CDR3 protein is one row after TCRdb ran MiXCR on the multiplex PCR reads. The table shows 350,000 to 450,000 distinct CDR3 sequences, with 20% to 25% occurring only once. This record comes from a study of regulatory T cells in long-lasting Graves disease. From germline, CDR1 is GTSNPN and CDR2 SVGIG (reference sequence). Trimming left V 1 base short and J 4 bases short, with 10 bases between. The CDR3 length is 14 residues.

This TCR was sampled from a female donor with Graves disease. The V call is TRBV30, the J call TRBJ2-2; no reliable D call. Specimen: peripheral blood mononuclear cells (PBMCs), collected when the disease was refractory, from a patient treated with antithyroid drugs. The CDR3 sequence: CAWSGDSRTGELFF. Here the CDR3 DNA reads TGTGCCTGGAGTGGAGATAGCCGCACCGGGGAGCTGTTTTTT.